This T cell receptor (beta chain) derives from a study of T cell responses to AZD1222 COVID-19 vaccine (dated by TCRdb to the early 2020s). For context, the study as a whole: TCR sequencing covered approximately 230 trial participants: roughly 200 given two doses of AZD1222 and 26 given two doses of MenACWY control vaccine. Enrollment into the trials was organized by age into subgroups of 18-55, 56-69 and 70-plus years, and those subgroups contained roughly 150, 30 and 60 TCR-sequenced participants, respectively.

V and J are trimmed by 2 bases and 7 bases, and the gene matches miss 16 bases of the junction. The CDR3 contains 17 residues, cysteine and phenylalanine counted. Just CDR3 DNA is preserved here, 51 bases in frame from base 1. Sequences SGHRS (CDR1) and YFSETQ (CDR2) are obtained from the germline V gene. Regarding this clone: The specificity of this receptor is unknown. Base qualities are not at hand, and no much larger clone is one base apart.

The CDR3 regions of human TCRbeta chains were analyzed by immunosequencing. From the authors' description of their analysis: TCRs in the repertoires were compared against a reference library of SARS-CoV-2-specific TCRs that had been generated with the MIRA antigen-specificity platform. Breadth was defined as the fraction of unique TCRs that were SARS-CoV-2-associated, and depth was defined as the fraction of total T cells that were SARS-CoV-2-associated. Using the MIRA data, each spike-specific TCR was mapped to the spike region that the TCR reacts to and placed in a CD4 or CD8 class. Log10-transformed breadth and depth values were compared by one-way ANOVA with Sidak's multiple comparisons tests. The clones in this table, taken by TCRdb from immuneACCESS, are in-frame only. Not every clone is retained; where verified, under half of the shortfall comes from an unresolved V gene, and the cause of the rest is unknown. V and J calls plus clone size are reproduced from that table; the DNA served to infer D and trimming. Present in this sample are under 140,000 clones, around nine tenths of which were seen just once. Roughly 2.5% of the sample comes from the top ten.

What the time point label conveys for this sample: about 28 days (+/-7) after the second vaccine dose. AZD1222 recipients with second doses at about 4 weeks or about 12 weeks were pooled, because spike-specific TCR depth and breadth did not differ between schedules. Vaccinee samples came from UK trials COV001 and COV002, including a single-blind randomized controlled phase 2/3 trial of AZD1222 (ChAdOx1 nCoV-19) in healthy adults. For TCRbeta chain sequencing, PBMC samples were collected from trial participants at day 0 and at day 28 after the second dose. What the study reported, not specific to this receptor: The vaccine-associated CD4 TCRs covered the entire spike protein, and the dominant responses fell in regions 160-218 and 743-854. Most participants were white British and females outnumbered males, and the authors suggested that clonal diversity may have been underestimated. In the small 56-69-year group, the increase in depth fell short of significance, most likely because of low power. A significant rise in spike-specific TCR breadth and depth was observed after two AZD1222 doses relative to day 0 and relative to MenACWY recipients. Conclusions about previously exposed vaccinees are limited, since just 6 or 7 AZD1222 recipients were seropositive for SARS-CoV-2 at baseline. Nearly half of unique spike-specific TCRs reportedly recognized epitopes outside regions mutated in the B.1.351 and B.1.1.7 variants. No day 14 peak-response samples were available, so repertoires were characterized only after the peak T cell response.

The sequence joins TRBV5-1 to TRBJ1-2; 8 bases in between match TRBD1. The sequenced sample was peripheral blood, obtained 28 days after the second AZD1222 dose. The TCR originated in an adult who received the AZD1222 COVID-19 vaccine. CDR3 reads: CASSLAPGQGLLGGYTF. The DNA is as follows: TGCGCCAGCAGCTTAGCGCCCGGACAGGGATTATTGGGTGGCTACACCTTC.